This is a list of T cell receptor beta chains from one sample in a study of blood T cell repertoires in COVID-19. This table comes from immunoSEQ multiplex PCR, and its TCRdb copy is limited to in-frame clones, with some not included. This table has roughly 200,000 clones, about four fifths appearing once. The sequencing input was peripheral blood. These receptors were taken from a woman aged 80 or over with COVID-19, enrolled during active disease. CDR3s include the opening cysteine and the closing phenylalanine or tryptophan. The D gene is left open where the match is weak. Only some rows state a clone size, as once, few, many or a class for expanded clones.

D gene	V gene	J gene	clone size	CDR3 protein	CDR3 DNA
.	TRBV2	TRBJ1-5	once	CASSDRYSNQPQHF	TGTGCCAGCAGTGACAGATATAGCAATCAGCCCCAGCATTTT
.	TRBV28	TRBJ1-1	.	CASTLPTGRGSLAFF	TGTGCCAGCACCTTGCCGACCGGCAGGGGCTCTCTGGCTTTCTTT
.	TRBV27	TRBJ1-3	.	CASSPDIQTGNTIYF	TGTGCCAGCAGTCCGGACATTCAGACTGGAAACACCATATATTTT
.	TRBV9	TRBJ2-2	.	CASSVRLSGELFF	TGTGCCAGCAGCGTCCGGTTGTCCGGGGAGCTGTTTTTT
.	TRBV3-1/TRBV3-2	TRBJ1-6	.	CASSQEGGFSPLHF	TGTGCCAGCAGCCAAGAGGGAGGGTTTTCACCCCTCCACTTT
.	TRBV11-2	TRBJ1-1	once	CASSSWGGPTEAFF	TGTGCCAGCAGCTCGTGGGGGGGACCGACTGAAGCTTTCTTT
TRBD2	TRBV7-3	TRBJ2-1	.	CASSLAGDTYNEQFF	TGTGCCAGCAGTCTAGCGGGGGACACTTACAATGAGCAGTTCTTC
.	TRBV10-3	TRBJ1-5	.	CAISREDQPQHF	TGTGCCATCTCACGGGAGGATCAGCCCCAGCATTTT
TRBD1	TRBV12-3/TRBV12-4	TRBJ1-2	.	CASRGQGGGGYTF	TGTGCCAGCAGGGGACAGGGGGGAGGAGGCTACACCTTC
.	TRBV9	TRBJ2-2	.	CASSAAGASFGELFF	TGTGCCAGCAGCGCGGCGGGGGCCTCTTTCGGGGAGCTGTTTTTT
.	TRBV5-1	TRBJ1-4	.	CASGSQGGEKLFF	TGCGCCAGCGGATCACAAGGGGGAGAAAAACTGTTTTTT
TRBD2	TRBV7-9	TRBJ2-1	.	CASSSTSGGMQFF	TGTGCCAGCAGCTCGACTAGCGGGGGGATGCAGTTCTTC
TRBD1	TRBV27	TRBJ1-1	.	CASSFGRGTEAFF	TGTGCCAGCAGTTTTGGCAGGGGGACTGAAGCTTTCTTT
TRBD1	TRBV7-3	TRBJ1-2	.	CASSSVGQGTGYTF	TGTGCCAGCAGCTCGGTCGGACAGGGAACTGGCTACACCTTC
.	TRBV5-4	TRBJ1-1	once	CASSLGSGVGTEAFF	TGTGCCAGCAGCTTGGGATCAGGGGTTGGGACTGAAGCTTTCTTT
.	TRBV18	TRBJ1-2	once	CASSPDTRGYTF	TGTGCCAGCTCACCGGACACCCGTGGCTACACCTTC
TRBD1	TRBV18	TRBJ1-1	.	CASSQTGYTEAFF	TGTGCCAGCTCACAGACAGGGTACACTGAAGCTTTCTTT
TRBD1	TRBV28	TRBJ2-7	.	CASNLQGAHEQYF	TGTGCCAGCAATCTCCAGGGGGCGCACGAGCAGTACTTC
.	TRBV2	TRBJ1-3	.	CASSELRSGNTIYF	TGTGCCAGCAGTGAATTGAGGTCTGGAAACACCATATATTTT
TRBD2	TRBV5-1	TRBJ2-1	few	CASSAQASGGNEQFF	TGCGCCAGCAGCGCGCAAGCTAGCGGGGGCAATGAGCAGTTCTTC
.	TRBV6-6	TRBJ1-1	.	CASSYRGDTEAFF	TGTGCCAGCAGTTATCGGGGGGACACTGAAGCTTTCTTT
TRBD2	TRBV10-3	TRBJ2-5	.	CAISGGGQETQYF	TGTGCCATCAGTGGGGGGGGCCAAGAGACCCAGTACTTC
TRBD1	TRBV3-1/TRBV3-2	TRBJ1-2	.	CASSPGQGGNYGYTF	TGTGCCAGCAGCCCCGGACAGGGTGGTAACTATGGCTACACCTTC
.	TRBV14	TRBJ1-1	.	CASSRAGGWRAEAFF	TGTGCCAGCAGCCGTGCGGGGGGGTGGAGGGCTGAAGCTTTCTTT
TRBD1	TRBV5-1	TRBJ2-6	.	CASGTGSSGANVLTF	TGCGCCAGCGGGACAGGGAGCTCCGGGGCCAACGTCCTGACTTTC
.	TRBV5-1	TRBJ1-1	.	CASSLGGGDNVAFF	TGCGCCAGCAGCTTAGGGGGAGGGGACAATGTAGCTTTCTTT
TRBD1	TRBV28	TRBJ1-5	.	CASSSIDRVGNQPQHF	TGTGCCAGCAGTTCAATCGACAGGGTTGGGAATCAGCCCCAGCATTTT
TRBD2	TRBV15	TRBJ2-3	.	CATSRGTSGRVPDTQYF	TGTGCCACCAGCAGAGGGACTAGCGGGAGGGTGCCAGATACGCAGTATTTT
.	TRBV6-1	TRBJ2-7	.	CASSEAAPYEQYF	TGTGCCAGCAGTGAAGCGGCCCCCTACGAGCAGTACTTC
TRBD1	TRBV18	TRBJ1-2	once	CASSPSDRTRYGYTF	TGTGCCAGCTCACCCTCGGACAGGACACGCTATGGCTACACCTTC
.	TRBV5-1	TRBJ2-1	.	CASSLGGGSYNEQFF	TGCGCCAGCAGCCTTGGAGGCGGCAGCTACAATGAGCAGTTCTTC
TRBD1	TRBV5-1	TRBJ1-4	.	CASSSGQGASAATNEKLFF	TGCGCCAGCAGCTCCGGACAGGGGGCGAGCGCTGCAACTAATGAAAAACTGTTTTTT
TRBD2	TRBV27	TRBJ2-7	large	CASSRRGVSDEQYF	TGTGCCAGCAGTCGTCGGGGGGTTTCGGACGAGCAGTACTTC
TRBD1	TRBV10-3	TRBJ2-7	.	CAISQGTGRYEQYF	TGTGCCATCAGCCAGGGGACAGGGAGGTACGAGCAGTACTTC
.	TRBV7-9	TRBJ1-1	.	CASSFTGGGTEAFF	TGTGCCAGCAGCTTCACGGGCGGGGGCACTGAAGCTTTCTTT
.	TRBV19	TRBJ2-6	.	CASSPSTSGANVLTF	TGTGCCAGTAGTCCTAGTACTTCTGGGGCCAACGTCCTGACTTTC
.	TRBV2	TRBJ2-2	.	CASSENSLNTGELFF	TGTGCCAGCAGTGAAAACTCGCTGAACACCGGGGAGCTGTTTTTT
TRBD1	TRBV3-1/TRBV3-2	TRBJ1-2	.	CASSQATGGNYGYTF	TGTGCCAGCAGCCAGGCCACAGGGGGGAACTATGGCTACACCTTC
TRBD1	TRBV10-3	TRBJ1-1	.	CAIRGTGMNTEAFF	TGTGCCATCAGGGGGACAGGGATGAACACTGAAGCTTTCTTT
.	TRBV3-1/TRBV3-2	TRBJ1-6	few	CASSQLDFNSPLHF	TGTGCCAGCAGCCAACTGGACTTTAATTCACCCCTCCACTTT
.	TRBV13	TRBJ2-3	.	CASSVLSPPLLITDTQYF	TGTGCCAGCAGCGTCCTGAGTCCACCTCTCTTAATCACAGATACGCAGTATTTT
TRBD1	TRBV6-6	TRBJ1-5	.	CASSPRTGGSSNQPQHF	TGTGCCAGCAGTCCACGGACAGGGGGCTCGAGCAATCAGCCCCAGCATTTT